Following are 12 T cell receptor beta chains from one sample sequenced in a study of T cell responses to AZD1222 COVID-19 vaccine. Only in-frame clones appear in the TCRdb table, and some are missing; sequencing was by immunoSEQ multiplex PCR. The sample contains under 200,000 clones, 94% of which appear only once. The input for sequencing was peripheral blood, taken on day 0 of AZD1222 vaccination. The receptor source for this set is an adult in good health.

The V and J genes are TRBV20-1 and TRBJ1-1; perhaps TRBD1 as D (6 bases). Per the germline V gene, CDR1 is DFQATT and CDR2 is SNEGSKA (reference sequence). This CDR3 is 11 amino acids long. The germline V and J ends were trimmed by 6 bases and 11 bases, with 16 bases remaining between them. CDR3 nucleotides: TGCAGTGCGTTGGGGGCAAAAAGTGCTTTCTTT. It codes for CSALGAKSAFF.

The genes are TRBV7-9 and TRBJ1-1; no clear D gene. Germline assignment: CDR1 SEHNR and CDR2 FQNEAQ (reference sequence). CDR3 size: 14 residues. Between the trimmed V and J ends, which lost 5 bases and 1 base, there was a span of 11 bases. The CDR3 sequence is CASSRPQRNTEAFF. In DNA, the CDR3 is TGTGCCAGCAGCCGCCCACAGAGGAACACTGAAGCTTTCTTT.

The chain combines TRBV2 with TRBJ1-2; tentative D call: TRBD1 (5 bases). The ends were cut back, 6 bases at V and 4 bases at J, with 12 bases in the middle. Germline CDR1 SNHLY, CDR2 FYNNEI. The CDR3 runs 13 residues. The CDR3 sequence: CASSLDSLYGYTF. The CDR3 DNA sequence: TGTGCCAGCAGCTTAGACAGCCTCTATGGCTACACCTTC.

Sample share makes this clone medium-sized. This chain joins TRBV28 and TRBJ2-1; 7 nucleotides align to TRBD2. Germline V gene sequence: CDR1 MDHEN, CDR2 SYDVKM. CDR3 length equals 14 residues. With V trimmed by 10 bases and J by 6 bases, 12 bases remained unmatched. DNA for the CDR3: TGTGCCATCGGGACCAGCGGGGAGAGCAATGAGCAGTTCTTC. This gives the protein CAIGTSGESNEQFF.

V gene TRBV18 combines with J gene TRBJ2-1; no definite D call. Germline V gene lookup returns CDR1 KGHSH and CDR2 LQKENI. The ends were cut back, 0 bases at V and 4 bases at J, with 13 bases in the middle. This CDR3 contains 16 residues. The CDR3 nucleotides are TGTGCCAGCTCACCACCAGCCGAGAGCCCATACAATGAGCAGTTCTTC. Encoded protein: CASSPPAESPYNEQFF.

The chain is built from TRBV6-2 or TRBV6-3 and TRBJ1-2; the match to TRBD1 covers 8 bases. J was trimmed by 4 bases and V by 1 base; bases with no gene match: 11. CDR1 is MNHEY and CDR2 is SVGEGT in the germline V gene. The CDR3 has 17 amino acids. The CDR3 protein is CASSYWSGGTRSYGYTF. The CDR3 nucleotides read TGTGCCAGCAGTTACTGGTCAGGGGGCACACGGAGCTATGGCTACACCTTC.

Here the CDR3 reads CASSIGTGLSYEQYF. In DNA, the CDR3 is TGTGCCAGTAGTATCGGGACAGGACTCTCCTACGAGCAGTACTTC. V gene TRBV19 combines with J gene TRBJ2-7; 8 nucleotides agree with TRBD1. The CDR3 covers 15 residues. V gave up 3 bases and J gave up 0 bases; unmatched junction bases: 4. In germline, CDR1 is LNHDA, CDR2 SQIVND (reference sequence).

The CDR3 DNA reads as TGTGCCAGCAGCTTCCCCGGGACAGGGCGTCGCACTGAAGCTTTCTTT. Its translation is CASSFPGTGRRTEAFF. The chain combines TRBV5-6 with TRBJ1-1; 9 bases align to TRBD1. This CDR3 contains 16 residues. Per the germline V gene, CDR1 is SGHDT and CDR2 is YYEEEE. V trimming: 2 bases; J trimming: 4 bases; junction bases outside the gene matches: 9.

This clone has just one count. This chain uses TRBV2 with TRBJ2-4, with 9 bases identical to TRBD1. This CDR3 contains 14 residues. In germline, CDR1 is SNHLY, CDR2 FYNNEI. The J segment lost 5 bases and the V segment lost 7 bases, leaving 6 bases of the junction unmatched. CDR3 sequence reads: CASTGQGTQNIQYF. CDR3 DNA sequence: TGTGCCAGCACCGGACAGGGGACCCAAAACATTCAGTACTTC.

The chain combines TRBV6-1 with TRBJ2-1, with D perhaps matching TRBD2 (7 bases). This CDR3 contains 16 residues. V was trimmed by 6 bases and J by 7 bases, leaving 22 bases between them. Germline V gene lookup returns CDR1 MNHNS and CDR2 SASEGT. The CDR3 loop reads CASREQGGVIANEQFF. CDR3 nucleotides: TGTGCCAGCAGGGAACAGGGAGGGGTGATAGCGAATGAGCAGTTCTTC.

This chain joins TRBV4-1 and TRBJ2-1; D gene unclear. Germline values: CDR1 MGHRA, CDR2 YSYEKL. This CDR3 contains 13 residues. Trimming left V 0 bases short and J 3 bases short, with 3 bases between. The CDR3 sequence is CASSQEDYNEQFF. Here the CDR3 DNA reads TGCGCCAGCAGCCAAGAGGACTACAATGAGCAGTTCTTC.

The V gene is TRBV5-4, the J gene TRBJ2-2, with D unclear. Germline V gives CDR1 SGHNT, CDR2 YYREEE (reference sequence). With 4 bases removed from V and 0 bases from J, the gap between germline ends came to 13 bases. The CDR3 contains 16 residues. In DNA, the CDR3 is TGTGCCAGCAGCCCAAAGCCCAACTCGAACACCGGGGAGCTGTTTTTT. Translating gives CASSPKPNSNTGELFF.